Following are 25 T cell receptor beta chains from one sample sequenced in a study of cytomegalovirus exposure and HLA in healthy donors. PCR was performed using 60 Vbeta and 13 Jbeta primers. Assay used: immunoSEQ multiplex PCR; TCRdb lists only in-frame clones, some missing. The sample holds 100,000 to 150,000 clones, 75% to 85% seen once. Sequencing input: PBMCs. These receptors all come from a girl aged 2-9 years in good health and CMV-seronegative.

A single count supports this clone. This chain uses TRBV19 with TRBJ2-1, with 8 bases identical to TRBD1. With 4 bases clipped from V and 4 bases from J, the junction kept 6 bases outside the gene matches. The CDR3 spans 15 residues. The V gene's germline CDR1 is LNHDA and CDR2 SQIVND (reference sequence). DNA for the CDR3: TGTGCCAGTAGTACAGGGGGCGCCTCGTACAATGAGCAGTTCTTC. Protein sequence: CASSTGGASYNEQFF.

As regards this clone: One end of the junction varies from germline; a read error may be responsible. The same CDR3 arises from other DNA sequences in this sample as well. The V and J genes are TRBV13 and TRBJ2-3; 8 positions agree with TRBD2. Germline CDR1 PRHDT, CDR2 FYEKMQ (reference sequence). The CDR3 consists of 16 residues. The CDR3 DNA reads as TGTGCCAGCAGCTTAGGGACTAGCGAAAGCACAGATACACAGTATTTT. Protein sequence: CASSLGTSESTDTQYF.

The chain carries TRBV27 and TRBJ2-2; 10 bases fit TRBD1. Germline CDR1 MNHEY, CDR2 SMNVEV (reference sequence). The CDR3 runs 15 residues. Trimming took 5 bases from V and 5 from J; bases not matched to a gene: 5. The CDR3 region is CASSRQGAVTGELFF. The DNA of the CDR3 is TGTGCCAGCAGTCGACAGGGGGCGGTTACCGGGGAGCTGTTTTTT.

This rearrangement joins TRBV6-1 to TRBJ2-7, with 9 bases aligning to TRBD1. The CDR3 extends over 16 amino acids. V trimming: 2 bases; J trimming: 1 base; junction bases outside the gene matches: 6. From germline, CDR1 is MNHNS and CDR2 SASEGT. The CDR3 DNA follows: TGTGCCAGCAGTGAATCTTTGGGACAGGGATCCTACGAGCAGTACTTC. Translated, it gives CASSESLGQGSYEQYF.

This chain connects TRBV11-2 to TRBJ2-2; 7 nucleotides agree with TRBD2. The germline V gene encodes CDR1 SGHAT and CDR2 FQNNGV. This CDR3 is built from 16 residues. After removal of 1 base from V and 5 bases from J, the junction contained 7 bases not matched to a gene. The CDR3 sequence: CASSLVSAGVTGELFF. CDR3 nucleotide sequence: TGTGCCAGCAGCTTAGTCTCGGCGGGAGTTACCGGGGAGCTGTTTTTT.

CDR3 bases: TGTGCCAGCAGTGGGGGACAGGGGAACTATGGCTACACCTTC. It codes for CASSGGQGNYGYTF. The chain uses TRBV6-1 and TRBJ1-2; 10 bases are a match to TRBD1. The ends lost 4 bases at V and 2 bases at J; junction bases unmatched: 1. The CDR3 totals 14 residues. The germline CDR1 and CDR2 sequences are MNHNS and SASEGT.

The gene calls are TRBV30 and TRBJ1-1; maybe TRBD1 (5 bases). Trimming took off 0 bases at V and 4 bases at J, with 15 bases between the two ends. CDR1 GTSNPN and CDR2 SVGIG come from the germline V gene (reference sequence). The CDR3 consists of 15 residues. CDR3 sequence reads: CAWSVQANPSTEAFF. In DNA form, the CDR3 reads TGTGCCTGGAGTGTACAGGCAAATCCAAGCACTGAAGCTTTCTTT.

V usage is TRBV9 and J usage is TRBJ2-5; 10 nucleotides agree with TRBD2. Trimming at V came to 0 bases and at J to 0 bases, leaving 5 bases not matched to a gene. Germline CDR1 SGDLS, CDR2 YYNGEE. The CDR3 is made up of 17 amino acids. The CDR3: CASSVGVAGGYQETQYF. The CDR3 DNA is TGTGCCAGCAGCGTAGGAGTAGCGGGGGGCTACCAAGAGACCCAGTACTTC.

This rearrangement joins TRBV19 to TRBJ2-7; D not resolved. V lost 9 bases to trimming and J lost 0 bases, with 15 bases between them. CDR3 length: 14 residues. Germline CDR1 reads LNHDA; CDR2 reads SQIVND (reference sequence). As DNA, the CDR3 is TGTGCCAGCGCCGAACAGAAGAGCTCCTACGAGCAGTACTTC. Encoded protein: CASAEQKSSYEQYF.

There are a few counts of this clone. Here the CDR3 reads CASVGVGGGEAFF. The DNA of the CDR3 is TGTGCCAGCGTGGGGGTAGGGGGGGGCGAAGCTTTCTTT. The chain couples TRBV6-1 to TRBJ1-1; possibly TRBD1 for D (6 bases). V was pared by 8 bases and J by 8 bases, with 18 bases between. The CDR3 has 13 residues. CDR1 and CDR2 (germline): MNHNS, SASEGT.

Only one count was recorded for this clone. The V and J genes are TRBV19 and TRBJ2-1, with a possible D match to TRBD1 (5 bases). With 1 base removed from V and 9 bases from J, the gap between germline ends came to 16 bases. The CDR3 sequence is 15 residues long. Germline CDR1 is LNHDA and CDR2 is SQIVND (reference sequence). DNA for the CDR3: TGTGCCAGTAGTATAGGGGGAACAGGCTTCGGTGAGCAGTTCTTC. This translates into CASSIGGTGFGEQFF.

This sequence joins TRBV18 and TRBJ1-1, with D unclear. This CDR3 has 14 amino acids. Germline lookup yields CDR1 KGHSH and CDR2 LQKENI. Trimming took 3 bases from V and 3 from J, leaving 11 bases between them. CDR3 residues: CASSPTLGDTEAFF. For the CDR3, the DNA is TGTGCCAGCTCACCGACGTTGGGAGACACTGAAGCTTTCTTT.

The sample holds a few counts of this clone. The CDR3: CASSQSFTDTQYF. The CDR3 DNA sequence: TGCGCCAGCAGCCAGTCCTTCACAGATACGCAGTATTTT. The chain links TRBV4-3 to TRBJ2-3; D remains unclear. The CDR3 is made up of 13 amino acids. V lost 3 bases, J lost 2 bases, and 6 bases lay in between. Germline values: CDR1 LGHNA, CDR2 YSLEER.

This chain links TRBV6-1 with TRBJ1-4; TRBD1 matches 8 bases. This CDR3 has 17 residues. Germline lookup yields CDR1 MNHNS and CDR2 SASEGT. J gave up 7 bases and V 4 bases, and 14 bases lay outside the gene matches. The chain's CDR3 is CASSVSWPGQAGEKLFF. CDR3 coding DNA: TGTGCCAGCAGTGTTTCGTGGCCGGGACAGGCTGGTGAAAAACTGTTTTTT.

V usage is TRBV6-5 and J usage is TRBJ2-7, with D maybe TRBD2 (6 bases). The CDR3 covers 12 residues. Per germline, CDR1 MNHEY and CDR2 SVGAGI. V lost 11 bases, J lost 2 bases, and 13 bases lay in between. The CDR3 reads CAASSGAYEQYF. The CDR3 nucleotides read TGTGCCGCTAGCTCGGGGGCCTACGAGCAGTACTTC.

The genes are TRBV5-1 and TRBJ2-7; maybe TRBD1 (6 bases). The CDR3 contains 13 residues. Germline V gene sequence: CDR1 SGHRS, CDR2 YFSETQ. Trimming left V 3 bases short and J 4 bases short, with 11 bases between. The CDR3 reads CASSYRVGYEQYF. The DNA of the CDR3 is TGCGCCAGCAGCTACAGGGTGGGGTACGAGCAGTACTTC.

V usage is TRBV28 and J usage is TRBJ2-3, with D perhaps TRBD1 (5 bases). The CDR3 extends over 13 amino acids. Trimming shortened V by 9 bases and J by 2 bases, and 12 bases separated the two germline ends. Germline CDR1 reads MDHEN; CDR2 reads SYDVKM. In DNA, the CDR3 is TGTGCCAGTCTGGACATGAACACAGATACGCAGTATTTT. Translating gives CASLDMNTDTQYF.

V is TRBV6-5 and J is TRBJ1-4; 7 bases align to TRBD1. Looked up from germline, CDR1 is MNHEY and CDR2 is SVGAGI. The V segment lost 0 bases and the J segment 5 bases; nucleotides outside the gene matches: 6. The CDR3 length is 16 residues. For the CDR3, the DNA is TGTGCCAGCAGTTACTCTTACACGGGACAGAATGAAAAACTGTTTTTT. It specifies CASSYSYTGQNEKLFF.

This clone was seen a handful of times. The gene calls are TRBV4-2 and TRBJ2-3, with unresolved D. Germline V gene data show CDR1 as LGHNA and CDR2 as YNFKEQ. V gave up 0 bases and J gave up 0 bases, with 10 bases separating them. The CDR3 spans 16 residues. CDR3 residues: CASSQENYLSTDTQYF. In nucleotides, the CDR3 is TGTGCCAGCAGCCAAGAAAACTACCTAAGCACAGATACGCAGTATTTT.

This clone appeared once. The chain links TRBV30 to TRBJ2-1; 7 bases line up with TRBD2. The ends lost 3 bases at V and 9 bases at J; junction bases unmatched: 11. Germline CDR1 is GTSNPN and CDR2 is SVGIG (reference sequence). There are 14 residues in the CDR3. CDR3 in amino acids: CAWRWGTTLAEQFF. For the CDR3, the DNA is TGTGCCTGGAGGTGGGGGACTACCCTGGCTGAGCAGTTCTTC.

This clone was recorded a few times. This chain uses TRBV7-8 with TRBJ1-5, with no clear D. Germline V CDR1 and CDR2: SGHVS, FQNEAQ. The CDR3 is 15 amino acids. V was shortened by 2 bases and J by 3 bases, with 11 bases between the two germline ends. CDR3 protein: CASSLIDGANQPQHF. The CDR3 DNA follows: TGTGCCAGCAGCTTAATCGACGGAGCCAATCAGCCCCAGCATTTT.

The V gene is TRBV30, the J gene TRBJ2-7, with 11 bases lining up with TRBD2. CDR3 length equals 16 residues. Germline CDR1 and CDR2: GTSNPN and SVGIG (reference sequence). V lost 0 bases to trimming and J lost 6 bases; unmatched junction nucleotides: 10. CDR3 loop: CAWSVTSGRRALEQYF. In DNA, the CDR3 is TGTGCCTGGAGTGTAACTAGCGGGAGACGGGCTCTCGAGCAGTACTTC.

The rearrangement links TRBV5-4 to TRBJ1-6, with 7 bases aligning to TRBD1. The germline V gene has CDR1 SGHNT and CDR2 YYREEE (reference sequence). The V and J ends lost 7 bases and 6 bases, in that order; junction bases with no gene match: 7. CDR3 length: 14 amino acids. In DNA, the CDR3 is TGTGCCAGCGGACGACAGGGTCTTAATTCACCCCTCCACTTT. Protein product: CASGRQGLNSPLHF.

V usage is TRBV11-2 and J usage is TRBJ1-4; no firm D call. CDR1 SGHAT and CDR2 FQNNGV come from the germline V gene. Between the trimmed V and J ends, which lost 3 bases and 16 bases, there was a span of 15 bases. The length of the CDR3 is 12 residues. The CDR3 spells CASSLSSSPPFF. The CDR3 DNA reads TGTGCCAGCAGCTTGTCTTCGTCCCCTCCGTTTTTT.

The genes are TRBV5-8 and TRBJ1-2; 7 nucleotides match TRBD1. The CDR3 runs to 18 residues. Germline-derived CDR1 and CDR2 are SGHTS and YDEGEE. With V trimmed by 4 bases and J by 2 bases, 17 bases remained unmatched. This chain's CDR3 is CASSPRDSSRIQNYGYTF. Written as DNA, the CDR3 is TGTGCCAGCAGCCCTCGGGACAGCTCGCGAATCCAAAACTATGGCTACACCTTC.